A selection of T cell receptor beta chains follows, all from one sample in a study of CD8 T cells in Susac syndrome. One entry per CDR3 protein, called by TCRdb with MiXCR from the immunoSEQ multiplex PCR reads. This sample carries 110,000 or so distinct CDR3 sequences, roughly 97% of them seen once, and the ten largest clones take approximately 0.092%. Sequenced material: CD4+ T cells from PBMCs. The receptors come from a human donor in good health. The CDR3 runs from the conserved cysteine through the conserved F or W. A D gene is named only where the DNA matches it firmly. Clone size is not always given. Where it is, it says once, few, many or a class for expanded clones.

D	V	J	size	DNA	CDR3
-	TRBV20-1	TRBJ2-7	-	TGCAGTGCTAGAACAGGACGGGGGATACAGTACTTC	CSARTGRGIQYF
TRBD1	TRBV9	TRBJ2-7	-	TGTGCCAGCAGCCCGACAGGGAATGGCAACTACGAGCAGTACTTC	CASSPTGNGNYEQYF
TRBD1	TRBV4-3	TRBJ1-2	-	TGCGCCAGCAGCCTGACCCAGGGGGGTAGGGGCTACACCTTC	CASSLTQGGRGYTF
-	TRBV29-1	TRBJ1-1	-	TGCAGCGCACCCGAACCTGCGTCTGGCACTGAAGCTTTCTTT	CSAPEPASGTEAFF
TRBD2	TRBV30	TRBJ2-5	-	TGTGCCTGGAGTACCCCGGGACTAGCGGGAGAGACCCAGTACTTC	CAWSTPGLAGETQYF
TRBD1	TRBV25-1	TRBJ1-2	-	TGTGCCAGCAGTGATCCGACAGGGTTGGACTATGGCTACACCTTC	CASSDPTGLDYGYTF
TRBD2	TRBV7-9	TRBJ2-3	-	TGTGCCAGCAGCTCTAGCGGGAGAACAGATACGCAGTATTTT	CASSSSGRTDTQYF
TRBD2	TRBV5-1	TRBJ2-1	-	TGCGCCAGCAGCCAGGGACTAGCGGGAGCGGGGGAGCAGTTCTTC	CASSQGLAGAGEQFF
-	TRBV3-1	TRBJ1-4	-	TGTGCCAGCAGCCGCGCCCTGGATGAAAAACTGTTTTTT	CASSRALDEKLFF
-	TRBV5-6	TRBJ1-1	-	TGTGCCAGCAGCTTGGCCGCGTACATGAACACTGAAGCTTTCTTT	CASSLAAYMNTEAFF
TRBD1	TRBV20-1	TRBJ2-4	-	TGCAGTGCCCGAGCTCCGGGACAGGGAGGAAACATTCAGTACTTC	CSARAPGQGGNIQYF
-	TRBV30	TRBJ2-2	-	TGTGCCTCGATGGGGGCGCCGAACACCGGGGAGCTGTTTTTT	CASMGAPNTGELFF
TRBD1	TRBV10-1	TRBJ2-5	-	TGCGCCAGAAAAGGTCAAGACAGGGAAGAGACCCAGTACTTC	CARKGQDREETQYF
-	TRBV6-6	TRBJ1-2	-	TGTGCCAGCAACTTTAATCAGGGAGCCTCCATCAGTGGCTACACCTTC	CASNFNQGASISGYTF
-	TRBV29-1	TRBJ2-5	once	TGCAGCGTTGAGGTGGGCCGCCGAGAGACCCAGTACTTC	CSVEVGRRETQYF
-	TRBV7-2	TRBJ2-3	-	TGTGCCAGCAGCCCGGCCGGCACAGATACGCAGTATTTT	CASSPAGTDTQYF
TRBD2	TRBV4-1	TRBJ2-7	-	TGCGCCAGCAGCCAAGATAGGGGTTGGAGACTAGCGGGAGGGCCGCAGGTCGGCGAGCAGTACTTC	CASSQDRGWRLAGGPQVGEQYF
-	TRBV9	TRBJ2-7	once	TGTGCCAGCAGCGTAGCCCTTCTGACCGAGCAGTACTTC	CASSVALLTEQYF
-	TRBV29-1	TRBJ1-5	-	TGCAGCGCCCGGGGGGGGCTCAATCAGCCCCAGCATTTT	CSARGGLNQPQHF
-	TRBV20-1	TRBJ1-1	-	TGCAGTGCTAGAGGAATCCGGCCCGGCCAACCGGGACGTAACACTGAAGCTTTCTTT	CSARGIRPGQPGRNTEAFF
TRBD1	TRBV28	TRBJ2-7	-	TGTGCCAGCAGTACTGTCCGGGACAGGGGGCCGGAGCAGTACTTC	CASSTVRDRGPEQYF
TRBD1	TRBV2	TRBJ1-1	-	TGTGCCAGCAGTCCTAGGACAGGGGAGGCAAGTGCTTTCTTT	CASSPRTGEASAFF
-	TRBV28	TRBJ2-7	-	TGTGCCAGCAGTTCTGTAGAGGGAGTCACCTACGAGCAGTACTTC	CASSSVEGVTYEQYF
-	TRBV5-6	TRBJ2-3	once	TGTGCCAGCAGCTTGCTGGGAGGGGGCGCGACAGATACGCAGTATTTT	CASSLLGGGATDTQYF
-	TRBV5-6	TRBJ1-4	-	TGTGCCAGCAGCGCCAACCAGGACTTTAATGAAAAACTGTTTTTT	CASSANQDFNEKLFF
-	TRBV5-6	TRBJ2-5	-	TGTGCCAGCATACGGTCACTCGGCCTCCGGGAGACCCAGTACTTC	CASIRSLGLRETQYF